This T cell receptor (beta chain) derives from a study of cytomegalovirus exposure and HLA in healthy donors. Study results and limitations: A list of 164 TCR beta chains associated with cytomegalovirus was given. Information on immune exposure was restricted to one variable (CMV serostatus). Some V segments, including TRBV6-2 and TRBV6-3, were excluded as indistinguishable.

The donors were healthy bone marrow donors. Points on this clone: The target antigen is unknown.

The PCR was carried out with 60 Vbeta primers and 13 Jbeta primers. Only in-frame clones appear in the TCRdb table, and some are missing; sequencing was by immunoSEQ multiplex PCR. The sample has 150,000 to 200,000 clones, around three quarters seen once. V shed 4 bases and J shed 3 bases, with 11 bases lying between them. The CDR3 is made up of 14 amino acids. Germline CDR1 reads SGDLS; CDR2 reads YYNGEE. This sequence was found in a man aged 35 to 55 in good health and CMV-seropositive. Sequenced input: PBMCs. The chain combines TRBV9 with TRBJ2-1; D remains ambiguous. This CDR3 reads CASSPKTSYNEQFF. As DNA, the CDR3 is TGTGCCAGCAGCCCAAAGACAAGCTACAATGAGCAGTTCTTC.